The entry below describes one TCR beta chain. Its antigen is unidentified. The data were obtained in a study of cytomegalovirus exposure and HLA in healthy donors. Study-wide findings and caveats: Rarity marked most TCR sequences, yet some public TCRs occurred in many donors. In an earlier analysis, most TCR beta V segments were productive about 90% or about 30% of the time.

The V gene's germline CDR1 is SGHRS and CDR2 YFSETQ. V dropped 4 bases and J dropped 1; count of bases not matched to a gene: 7. This CDR3 spans 15 amino acids. The primer mix had 60 Vbeta and 13 Jbeta primers. Generated by immunoSEQ multiplex PCR, the TCRdb table keeps only in-frame clones and is missing some. The sample includes roughly 42,000 clones. The chain has TRBV5-1 and TRBJ2-5, with TRBD1 identical over 7 bases. The sequence came from a man aged 30 to 45 in good health and CMV-seronegative. Sequenced sample: PBMCs. CDR3 in amino acids: CASSVTGTVQETQYF. The DNA of the CDR3 is TGCGCCAGCAGCGTGACGGGGACAGTCCAAGAGACCCAGTACTTC.